This T cell receptor beta chain came from a study of blood T cell repertoires in COVID-19. Study background: T cells, B-cell-depleted T cells, or PBMCs supplied cDNA or gDNA.

Original methodology: From reference gene primer amplification, estimates of nucleated cell counts were derived. The table came from immunoSEQ multiplex PCR; TCRdb's copy has only in-frame clones and leaves some out. Clone size and V and J calls were adopted from that table, with D and trimming inferred from the DNA. The sample contains some 60,000 clones, around 87% of which appear only once. The CDR3 spans 15 residues. The ends lost 3 bases at V and 2 bases at J; junction bases unmatched: 3. From germline, CDR1 is GTSNPN and CDR2 SVGIG (reference sequence). Specimen: peripheral blood. The receptor was derived from a human donor with active COVID-19. The donor label of this sample is uncertain. The chain is built from TRBV30 and TRBJ2-5; 13 bases agree with TRBD2. The CDR3 sequence: CAWRTTSGGQETQYF. In DNA, the CDR3 is TGTGCCTGGAGAACGACTAGCGGGGGGCAAGAGACCCAGTACTTC.